One and the same sample provided the 27 T cell receptor beta chains below, sequenced in a study of beta chain features in type 1 diabetes. The study, taken as a whole, reports: All four CD4+ subsets of Type 1 diabetes patients contained TCRB CDR3s that were moderately but significantly shorter.

These receptors have no identified antigens. Sequenced material consisted of expressed TCRB transcripts (all of the isolated RNA was reverse transcribed). Sequencing was performed with immunoSEQ multiplex PCR; in TCRdb, only in-frame clones are kept and a portion is missing. The repertoire holds some 150,000 clones, with roughly 10% as singletons. Sequenced: central memory CD4+ T cells from blood. These receptors were collected from a woman aged 25 to 39 with type 1 diabetes.

This clone was counted only a few times. The chain has TRBV4-1 and TRBJ1-4; D perhaps matches TRBD1 (5 bases). Deletions cut 1 base from V and 5 bases from J, with 14 bases between. The CDR3 extends over 16 amino acids. Germline V gene lookup returns CDR1 MGHRA and CDR2 YSYEKL. As DNA, the CDR3 is TGCGCCAGCAGCCAAGTCTCCTCGGGGGGGAATGAAAAACTGTTTTTT. Amino acid sequence: CASSQVSSGGNEKLFF.

The chain couples TRBV4-1 to TRBJ2-3; 13 bases align to TRBD2. The V segment lost 4 bases and the J segment 7 bases; nucleotides outside the gene matches: 5. There are 15 residues in the CDR3. CDR1 MGHRA and CDR2 YSYEKL come from the germline V gene. This chain's CDR3 is CASSPGLAGTYTQYF. In DNA, the CDR3 is TGCGCCAGCAGCCCGGGACTAGCGGGGACTTATACGCAGTATTTT.

This clone was seen a handful of times. The CDR3 loop is CASSVDGGEDTEAFF. For the CDR3, the DNA is TGTGCCAGCAGCGTAGACGGGGGAGAAGACACTGAAGCTTTCTTT. The chain combines TRBV9 with TRBJ1-1; tentative D call: TRBD1 (5 bases). Germline CDR1 and CDR2: SGDLS and YYNGEE. The CDR3 consists of 15 residues. V was clipped by 0 bases and J by 3 bases, with 12 bases between them.

The chain couples TRBV5-1 to TRBJ2-1; 9 bases line up with TRBD2. CDR1 and CDR2 from the germline V gene are SGHRS and YFSETQ. This CDR3 region has 15 residues. With 2 bases clipped from V and 7 bases from J, the junction kept 7 bases outside the gene matches. The CDR3 protein is CASSFRALAGNEQFF. For the CDR3, the DNA is TGCGCCAGCAGCTTCCGAGCTCTAGCGGGGAATGAGCAGTTCTTC.

This clone was recorded a few times. The chain uses TRBV29-1 and TRBJ2-3; 7 bases agree with TRBD2. The V and J ends lost 6 bases and 6 bases, in that order; junction bases with no gene match: 12. The CDR3 loop spans 14 amino acids. CDR1 and CDR2 from the germline V gene are SQVTM and ANQGSEA. In nucleotides, the CDR3 is TGCAGCGTCAACACAGGACTAGGAGGGGATACGCAGTATTTT. Amino acids: CSVNTGLGGDTQYF.

The chain links TRBV28 to TRBJ2-7; D is unresolved. Trimming shortened V by 7 bases and J by 3 bases, and 16 bases separated the two germline ends. Germline-derived CDR1 and CDR2 are MDHEN and SYDVKM. CDR3 length: 14 amino acids. The CDR3: CASMGLSSLYEQYF. Written as DNA, the CDR3 is TGTGCCAGCATGGGCCTTTCTTCCCTCTACGAGCAGTACTTC.

This clone was counted a few times. The gene calls are TRBV20-1 and TRBJ2-7; D not resolved. V was cut by 7 bases and J by 0 bases, with 7 bases left in between. This CDR3 contains 11 residues. CDR1 is DFQATT and CDR2 is SNEGSKA in the germline V gene (reference sequence). The CDR3 loop reads CSVRDSYEQYF. As DNA, the CDR3 is TGCAGTGTCCGAGACTCCTACGAGCAGTACTTC.

V usage is TRBV18 and J usage is TRBJ2-7; possibly TRBD1 for D (5 bases). Germline-derived CDR1 and CDR2 are KGHSH and LQKENI. The CDR3 contains 14 residues. V was cut by 6 bases and J by 5 bases, with 17 bases left in between. For the CDR3, the DNA is TGTGCCAGCTCGCCCCAGGGTAGACTGAACGAGCAGTACTTC. Translation: CASSPQGRLNEQYF. Complete variable domain (other parts from reference TRBV18 and TRBJ2-7): NAGVMQNPRHLVRRRGQEARLRCSPMKGHSHVYWYRQLPEEGLKFMVYLQKENIIDESGMPKERFSAEFPKEGPSILRIQQVVRGDSAAYFCASSPQGRLNEQYFGPGTRLTVT.

In its sample, this clone was seen a few times. Here the CDR3 DNA reads TGTGCCGGCAAACTCGGAGGGGACACAGATACGCAGTATTTT. Translating gives CAGKLGGDTDTQYF. The rearrangement uses TRBV7-9 and TRBJ2-3, with D possibly matching TRBD2 (6 bases). This CDR3 is 14 amino acids long. Germline V CDR1 and CDR2: SEHNR, FQNEAQ (reference sequence). V was pared by 11 bases and J by 2 bases, with 17 bases between.

Many counts were recorded for this clone. The V gene is TRBV7-2, the J gene TRBJ2-1, with unresolved D. The CDR3 spans 11 residues. Germline lookup yields CDR1 SGHTA and CDR2 FQGNSA. V was cut by 5 bases and J by 10 bases, with 9 bases left in between. The CDR3, as DNA: TGTGCCAGCAGCCTGACTTCGGAGCAGTTCTTC. It yields the protein CASSLTSEQFF.

This clone has a handful of counts. J is TRBJ2-1 and V is TRBV6-6, with 7 positions matching TRBD2. The CDR3 is 15 residues long. V was clipped by 5 bases and J by 9 bases; unmatched bases: 13. CDR1 is MNHNY and CDR2 is SVGAGI in the germline V gene (reference sequence). CDR3 sequence reads: CASSPPGGSEVEQFF. The CDR3 DNA is TGTGCCAGCAGTCCCCCGGGGGGTAGCGAGGTTGAGCAGTTCTTC.

This clone was counted a few times. CDR3 nucleotide sequence: TGTGCCTGGCAGGGGCACCGTGAAGCTTTCTTT. It specifies CAWQGHREAFF. The chain combines TRBV30 with TRBJ1-1, with D possibly TRBD1 on 6 matching bases. V was clipped by 5 bases and J by 7 bases, with 11 bases between them. The CDR3 has 11 amino acids. Germline CDR1 is GTSNPN and CDR2 is SVGIG (reference sequence).

This chain links TRBV27 with TRBJ1-4; TRBD1 aligns across 10 bases. V lost 5 bases to trimming and J lost 8 bases; unmatched junction nucleotides: 5. This CDR3 has 14 amino acids. Germline values: CDR1 MNHEY, CDR2 SMNVEV (reference sequence). The CDR3 region is CASSRGQGGEKLFF. For the CDR3, the DNA is TGTGCCAGCAGTCGAGGACAGGGGGGCGAAAAACTGTTTTTT.

This chain uses TRBV15 with TRBJ1-5, with 8 bases fitting TRBD1. This CDR3 region has 14 residues. Trimming removed 0 bases from V and 10 bases from J; junction bases left unmatched: 5. Germline CDR1 is LNHNV and CDR2 is YYDKDF (reference sequence). DNA of the CDR3: TGTGCCACCAGCAGAGACAGGGGGCGGTATCCCCAGCATTTT. Encoded protein: CATSRDRGRYPQHF.

The genes are TRBV18 and TRBJ2-7; 8 nucleotides match TRBD1. CDR3 length equals 14 residues. V gave up 4 bases and J gave up 7 bases; unmatched junction bases: 9. CDR1 is KGHSH, CDR2 LQKENI, per germline. CDR3 region: CASSLQDREEEQYF. The CDR3 DNA reads as TGTGCCAGCTCACTTCAGGACAGGGAGGAGGAGCAGTACTTC.

This clone was seen more than once but under ten times. J is TRBJ2-1 and V is TRBV7-9; perhaps TRBD2 as D (5 bases). This CDR3 comprises 15 residues. Trimming cost V 0 bases and J 9 bases, with 15 bases left between them. Germline CDR1 reads SEHNR; CDR2 reads FQNEAQ (reference sequence). The CDR3 nucleotides are TGTGCCAGCAGCTTAGCGGCCGTCGGAGGCGGTGAGCAGTTCTTC. Its translation: CASSLAAVGGGEQFF.

The gene calls are TRBV7-2 and TRBJ2-7; tentative D call: TRBD2 (5 bases). The ends were cut back, 3 bases at V and 2 bases at J, with 11 bases in the middle. This CDR3 is built from 14 residues. Germline-derived CDR1 and CDR2 are SGHTA and FQGNSA. The CDR3 loop is CASSFTGSTYEQYF. The CDR3 DNA reads as TGTGCCAGCAGCTTCACGGGGTCCACCTACGAGCAGTACTTC.

This clone was observed a few times. This chain joins TRBV30 and TRBJ2-5, with TRBD1 matching 10 bases. The CDR3 sequence is 14 residues long. V lost 2 bases, J lost 4 bases, and 4 bases stayed unmatched. The germline CDR1 and CDR2 sequences are GTSNPN and SVGIG (reference sequence). CDR3 DNA sequence: TGTGCCTGGAGTTTCCGGGACAGGGGAGAGACCCAGTACTTC. The encoded protein is CAWSFRDRGETQYF. Drawing the rest from reference TRBV30 and TRBJ2-5, the complete variable domain is SQTIHQWPATLVQPVGSPLSLECTVEGTSNPNLYWYRQAAGRGLQLLFYSVGIGQISSEVPQNLSASRPQDRQFILSSKKLLLSDSGFYLCAWSFRDRGETQYFGPGTRLLVL.

This clone has more than one count but fewer than ten. This sequence joins TRBV28 and TRBJ1-1; unclear D gene. Looked up from germline, CDR1 is MDHEN and CDR2 is SYDVKM. This CDR3 comprises 13 residues. Trimming left V 7 bases short and J 1 base short, with 10 bases between. CDR3 loop: CASIAGSNTEAFF. Written as DNA, the CDR3 is TGTGCCAGCATTGCCGGGTCGAACACTGAAGCTTTCTTT.

This clone was seen a few times. This sequence joins TRBV25-1 and TRBJ2-7, with D maybe TRBD2 (6 bases). V lost 1 base and J lost 6, with 13 bases in between. This CDR3 contains 14 residues. Germline CDR1 and CDR2: MGHDK and SYGVNS. DNA for the CDR3: TGTGCCAGCAGTGAATCCGGACTATCTGTCGAGCAGTACTTC. It specifies CASSESGLSVEQYF.

This clone occurred a few times. The CDR3 loop is CATSRRTGGRGMNTEAFF. The CDR3 coding sequence is TGTGCCACCAGCAGGAGGACAGGGGGCAGAGGGATGAACACTGAAGCTTTCTTT. This chain uses TRBV15 with TRBJ1-1, with 11 bases lining up with TRBD1. Trimming cost V 3 bases and J 0 bases; bases outside gene matches: 9. The CDR3 is made up of 18 amino acids. In germline, CDR1 is LNHNV, CDR2 YYDKDF (reference sequence). Looking up the rest from reference TRBV15 and TRBJ1-1 gives the full variable domain: DAMVIQNPRYQVTQFGKPVTLSCSQTLNHNVMYWYQQKSSQAPKLLFHYYDKDFNNEADTPDNFQSRRPNTSFCFLDIRSPGLGDTAMYLCATSRRTGGRGMNTEAFFGQGTRLTVV.

This clone occurred a few times. The rearrangement uses TRBV7-2 and TRBJ1-2; D unresolved. The CDR3 is 12 amino acids. Germline CDR1 and CDR2: SGHTA and FQGNSA. Trimming took 1 base from V and 4 from J, leaving 4 bases between them. CDR3 protein: CASSLVAYGYTF. Here the CDR3 DNA reads TGTGCCAGCAGCTTAGTGGCCTATGGCTACACCTTC.

The chain couples TRBV28 to TRBJ2-7; the D gene is possibly TRBD2 (5 bases). Trimming stripped 5 bases from V and 0 bases from J, with 17 bases between. CDR1 and CDR2 from the germline V gene are MDHEN and SYDVKM. There are 16 residues in the CDR3. Written as DNA, the CDR3 is TGTGCCAGCAGTAGAGCCGAGACGGGAAGCTCCTACGAGCAGTACTTC. Its protein product is CASSRAETGSSYEQYF.

The chain is built from TRBV11-2 and TRBJ1-1; D call uncertain. Germline V gene lookup returns CDR1 SGHAT and CDR2 FQNNGV. V was clipped by 2 bases and J by 10 bases, with 11 bases between them. This CDR3 has 12 amino acids. The CDR3 sequence is CASSLKRNAAFF. The CDR3 DNA reads TGTGCCAGCAGCTTAAAGAGGAACGCAGCTTTCTTT.

In nucleotides, the CDR3 is TGCGCCAGCAGCCATAACAGGGCTAACACCGGGGAGCTGTTTTTT. Encoded protein: CASSHNRANTGELFF. This sequence joins TRBV5-1 and TRBJ2-2, with D possibly matching TRBD1 (6 bases). This CDR3 is 15 amino acids long. Looked up from germline, CDR1 is SGHRS and CDR2 is YFSETQ. V lost 4 bases to trimming and J lost 2 bases, with 12 bases between them.

The V gene is TRBV30, the J gene TRBJ1-2, with a tentative D call TRBD1 (6 bases). CDR1 and CDR2 from the germline V gene are GTSNPN and SVGIG (reference sequence). V was shortened by 4 bases and J by 7 bases, with 13 bases between the two germline ends. CDR3 length: 12 residues. CDR3 nucleotides: TGTGCCTGGACCGAGGGGGGGCTTGGCTACACCTTC. Translation gives CAWTEGGLGYTF.

This clone was seen repeatedly, ten times or more. The rearrangement joins TRBV5-5 to TRBJ1-5; no clear D. The CDR3 runs to 14 residues. CDR1 and CDR2 (germline): SGHKS, YYEKEE (reference sequence). Trimming left V 0 bases short and J 6 bases short, with 10 bases between. As DNA, the CDR3 is TGTGCCAGCAGCTTGGACCCTACGGTTCAGCCCCAGCATTTT. Amino acid sequence: CASSLDPTVQPQHF.